A single T cell receptor (beta chain) is shown here with its context. The antigen is undetermined. This sample was included in a study of tumor-infiltrating lymphocytes in primary liver carcinoma. General study points: The top-250-clone fraction was significantly higher in tumors than in blood (p = 0.039).

A constant-region primer served to make TCR beta cDNA from around 500 ng total RNA. Three rounds of nested multiplex PCR with slightly modified ARM-PCR produced TCR beta libraries. Use of TRBV1-TRBV30 forward primers with a C-beta reverse primer characterized the first two PCR rounds, which lasted around 9 cycles each. TCRdb itself ran the multiplex PCR reads through MiXCR, one entry per CDR3 protein. In the table there are 100,000 to 120,000 distinct CDR3 sequences, roughly four fifths of which are singletons. Germline loops: CDR1 SQVTM, CDR2 ANQGSEA. The CDR3 consists of 13 residues. Co-extracting RNA and DNA was done with 20-30 mg of unsorted bulk tissue as input. These patients lived with chronic HBV infection and had never been treated. Each tumor had five separate regions sampled.

What was sequenced was liver tumor tissue from sampling region 3. As to subset: tumor region T3, left-lateral pole. The chain joins TRBV29-1 to TRBJ1-1; 9 positions match TRBD1. This clonotype originated in a middle-aged man with primary liver carcinoma and hepatitis B virus infection. The CDR3 is CSAEQGARTEAFF. In DNA form, the CDR3 reads TGCAGTGCCGAACAGGGGGCGAGAACTGAAGCTTTCTTT.